This TCR beta chain was retrieved from a study of cytomegalovirus exposure and HLA in healthy donors. The PCR employed 60 Vbeta primers together with 13 Jbeta primers. Assay: immunoSEQ multiplex PCR; the TCRdb copy retains only in-frame clones and omits some. The table records some 190,000 clones, around 80% of them present only once. Between the trimmed V and J ends, which lost 5 bases and 5 bases, there was a span of 9 bases. CDR3 size: 12 residues. Per germline, CDR1 LNHDA and CDR2 SQIVND (reference sequence). Material: PBMCs. The chain is built from TRBV19 and TRBJ1-1, with D perhaps TRBD1 (6 bases). This TCR was recovered from a girl between 5 and 17 years old in good health and CMV-seropositive. The CDR3 reads CASSPGVTEAFF. Here the CDR3 DNA reads TGTGCCAGTAGTCCAGGGGTAACTGAAGCTTTCTTT.